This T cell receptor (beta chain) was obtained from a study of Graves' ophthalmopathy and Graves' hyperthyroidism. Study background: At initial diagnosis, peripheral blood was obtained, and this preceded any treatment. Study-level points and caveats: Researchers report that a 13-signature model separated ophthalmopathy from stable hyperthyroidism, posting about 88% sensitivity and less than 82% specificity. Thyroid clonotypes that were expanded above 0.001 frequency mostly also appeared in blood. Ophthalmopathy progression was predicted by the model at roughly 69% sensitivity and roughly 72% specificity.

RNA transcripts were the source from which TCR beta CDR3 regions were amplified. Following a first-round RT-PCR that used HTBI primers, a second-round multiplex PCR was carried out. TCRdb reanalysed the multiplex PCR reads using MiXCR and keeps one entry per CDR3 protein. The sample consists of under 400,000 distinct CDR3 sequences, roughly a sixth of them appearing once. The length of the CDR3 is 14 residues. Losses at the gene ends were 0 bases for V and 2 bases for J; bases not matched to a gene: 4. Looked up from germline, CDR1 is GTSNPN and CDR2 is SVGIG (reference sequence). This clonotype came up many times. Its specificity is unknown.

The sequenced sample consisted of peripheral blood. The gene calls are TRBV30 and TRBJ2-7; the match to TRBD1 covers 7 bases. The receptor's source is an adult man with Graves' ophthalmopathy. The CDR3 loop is CAWSVLQGPYEQYF. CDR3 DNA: TGTGCCTGGAGTGTACTACAGGGGCCCTACGAGCAGTACTTC.